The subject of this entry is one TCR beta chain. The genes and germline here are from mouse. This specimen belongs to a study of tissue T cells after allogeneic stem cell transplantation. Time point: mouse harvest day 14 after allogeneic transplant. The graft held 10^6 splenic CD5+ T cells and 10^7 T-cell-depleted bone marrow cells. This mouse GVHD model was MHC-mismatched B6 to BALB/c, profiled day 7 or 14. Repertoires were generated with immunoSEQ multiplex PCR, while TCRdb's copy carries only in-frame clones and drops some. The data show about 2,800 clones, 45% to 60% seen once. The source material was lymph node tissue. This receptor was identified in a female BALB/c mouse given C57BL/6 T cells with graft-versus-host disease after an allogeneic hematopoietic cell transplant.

The CDR3 here is CASSLQGAGAEQFF. The covered CDR3 bases are TGTGCCAGCTCCTTACAGGGGGCGGGTGCTGAGCAGTTC. The chain links TRBV12-2 to TRBJ2-1; 9 nucleotides align to TRBD1. The read comes to an end 1 residue before the CDR3 does, leaving the germline J gene to fill in the end. CDR3 length: 14 amino acids. Germline assignment: CDR1 SGHLS and CDR2 HYDKME. The V gene end was trimmed by 4 bases and the J gene end by 6 bases; junction bases not matched to a gene: 6.